The 20 T cell receptor beta chains reported below all come from one sample, sequenced in a study of shared clonotypes between healthy human individuals. Sequencing was performed with immunoSEQ multiplex PCR; in TCRdb, only in-frame clones are kept and a portion is missing. The sample shows a few hundred thousand clones, roughly 85% of them seen only once. Sequencing was done on a sample of PBMCs. Receptors were obtained from a woman in her thirties or forties in good health. Some clones in this sample may be carry-over from other donors' samples.

J is TRBJ2-7 and V is TRBV5-3; 9 bases align to TRBD2. TRBV5-3 is filed as an ORF, its function uncertain. V shed 6 bases, J shed 6 bases, and the junction held 7 bases outside the gene matches. The CDR3 is 13 amino acids. The CDR3 protein is CARKGLALTEQYF. For the CDR3, the DNA is TGTGCCAGAAAGGGACTAGCCCTAACCGAGCAGTACTTC.

This clone has just one count. The genes are TRBV7-3 and TRBJ1-1; D is undetermined. Trimming stripped 5 bases from V and 1 base from J, with 8 bases between. Germline V gene data show CDR1 as SGHTA and CDR2 as FQGTGA. The CDR3 consists of 13 residues. Written as DNA, the CDR3 is TGTGCCAGCAGCCCTAACAGGAACACTGAAGCTTTCTTT. Its protein product is CASSPNRNTEAFF.

The CDR3 region is CAGGSPQHF. CDR3 DNA sequence: TGTGCGGGGGGGAGCCCCCAGCATTTT. The genes are TRBV30 and TRBJ1-5; tentative D call: TRBD1 (5 bases). This CDR3 contains 9 residues. Germline CDR1 reads GTSNPN; CDR2 reads SVGIG (reference sequence).

The chain carries TRBV28 and TRBJ1-5; a possible D gene is TRBD1 (5 bases). The V end lost 2 bases, the J end lost 7 bases, and 15 bases lay between the germline ends. The CDR3 totals 15 residues. Per the germline V gene, CDR1 is MDHEN and CDR2 is SYDVKM. CDR3 sequence (DNA): TGTGCCAGCAGTTTAGTCTCGGGGCAACAGCAGCCCCAGCATTTT. It is translated as CASSLVSGQQQPQHF.

The chain recombines TRBV9 with TRBJ1-1; a weak D match, TRBD1 (5 bases). This CDR3 is 14 amino acids long. V lost 4 bases to trimming and J lost 4 bases, with 14 bases between them. CDR1 and CDR2 (germline): SGDLS, YYNGEE. The CDR3 is CASSPREGSTEAFF. CDR3 in DNA: TGTGCCAGCAGCCCCCGGGAGGGGAGCACTGAAGCTTTCTTT.

The chain combines TRBV4-2 with TRBJ2-7; 11 bases line up with TRBD1. The V gene's germline CDR1 is LGHNA and CDR2 YNFKEQ. The CDR3 length is 16 residues. V shed 6 bases, J shed 4 bases, and the junction held 11 bases outside the gene matches. Here the CDR3 DNA reads TGTGCCAGCAGGGAGGAGCCTGGACAGGGGGCTTACGAGCAGTACTTC. Its protein product is CASREEPGQGAYEQYF.

The chain couples TRBV7-3 to TRBJ2-1; 9 positions agree with TRBD2. The ends lost 2 bases at V and 6 bases at J; junction bases unmatched: 14. CDR1 and CDR2 (germline): SGHTA, FQGTGA. CDR3 length: 18 residues. CDR3 in amino acids: CASSLGLAGNWHTNEQFF. Written as DNA, the CDR3 is TGTGCCAGCAGCTTAGGGCTAGCGGGAAACTGGCATACCAATGAGCAGTTCTTC.

The genes are TRBV6-5 and TRBJ1-1, with D perhaps matching TRBD1 (5 bases). From germline, CDR1 is MNHEY and CDR2 SVGAGI. The V and J ends lost 0 bases and 0 bases respectively, with 8 bases between them. This CDR3 comprises 15 residues. The CDR3 nucleotides are TGTGCCAGCAGTTACTCGGGGGTGTTGAACACTGAAGCTTTCTTT. Translating it yields CASSYSGVLNTEAFF.

With respect to this clone: This sample includes further DNA sequences coding for the same CDR3. The chain combines TRBV2 with TRBJ1-4; TRBD1 matches 8 bases. Germline values: CDR1 SNHLY, CDR2 FYNNEI. The CDR3 extends over 14 amino acids. V lost 9 bases and J lost 6; bases outside the gene matches: 9. The CDR3 sequence is CASRNDRGDEKLFF. The CDR3 nucleotides are TGTGCCAGTCGTAATGACAGGGGAGATGAAAAACTGTTTTTT.

This clone was seen only once. The CDR3 sequence: CAWSVYGALQYF. As DNA, the CDR3 is TGTGCCTGGAGTGTATATGGGGCTCTGCAGTACTTC. This chain links TRBV30 with TRBJ2-7, with D possibly being TRBD1 (5 bases). Per germline, CDR1 GTSNPN and CDR2 SVGIG (reference sequence). The CDR3 totals 12 residues. Trimming took off 0 bases at V and 9 bases at J, with 12 bases between the two ends.

This clone came up a few times. The chain couples TRBV4-2 to TRBJ2-3; TRBD2 aligns across 12 bases. The J segment lost 3 bases and the V segment lost 4 bases, leaving 8 bases of the junction unmatched. The germline CDR1 and CDR2 sequences are LGHNA and YNFKEQ. CDR3 length: 17 amino acids. CDR3 bases: TGTGCCAGCAGCCCCCTGACTAGCGGGAGATCGACAGATACGCAGTATTTT. This sequence encodes CASSPLTSGRSTDTQYF.

The chain uses TRBV10-1 and TRBJ2-7; D unresolved. The CDR3 loop spans 17 amino acids. CDR1 is WNHNN, CDR2 SYGVQD, per germline (reference sequence). V dropped 2 bases and J dropped 1 base, with 18 bases sitting between them. The CDR3 region is CASSEEALLVVSYEQYF. The CDR3 nucleotides read TGCGCCAGCAGTGAGGAGGCCCTGCTAGTTGTATCCTACGAGCAGTACTTC.

V usage is TRBV6-1 and J usage is TRBJ1-5; no reliable D call. The CDR3 totals 15 residues. The V gene lost 3 bases and the J gene lost 1 base, with 10 bases spanning the gap. Germline-derived CDR1 and CDR2 are MNHNS and SASEGT. CDR3 DNA: TGTGCCAGCAGTGACGACGGGCGGAGCAATCAGCCCCAGCATTTT. Residues: CASSDDGRSNQPQHF.

This clone was recorded once. The CDR3 coding sequence is TGTGCCATCAGTGATGACAGCTATGGCTACACCTTC. This translates into CAISDDSYGYTF. The chain is built from TRBV10-3 and TRBJ1-2, with D maybe TRBD1 (5 bases). Germline values: CDR1 ENHRY, CDR2 SYGVKD. The CDR3 sequence is 12 residues long. Trimming pared 3 bases from V and 4 bases from J, leaving 6 bases between.

CDR3 protein: CASSLEPFSGANVLTF. The DNA of the CDR3 is TGTGCCAGCAGCTTGGAGCCTTTCTCTGGGGCCAACGTCCTGACTTTC. The V and J genes are TRBV5-4 and TRBJ2-6; the D is unclear. The CDR3 is made up of 16 amino acids. Looked up from germline, CDR1 is SGHNT and CDR2 is YYREEE (reference sequence). V was pared by 0 bases and J by 0 bases, with 7 bases between. The variable domain in full, completed from reference TRBV5-4 and TRBJ2-6, reads ETGVTQSPTHLIKTRGQQVTLRCSSQSGHNTVSWYQQALGQGPQFIFQYYREEENGRGNFPPRFSGLQFPNYSSELNVNALELDDSALYLCASSLEPFSGANVLTFGAGSRLTVL.

A remark on this clone: In the same sample, other DNA sequences code for this CDR3. V usage is TRBV29-1 and J usage is TRBJ2-5; D may match TRBD1 or TRBD2 (5 bases each). The germline CDR1 and CDR2 sequences are SQVTM and ANQGSEA. This CDR3 region has 13 residues. Trimming left V 7 bases short and J 5 bases short, with 17 bases between. The CDR3 coding sequence is TGCAGCGCCCTTGGGGGTGACGGGGAGACCCAGTACTTC. It is translated as CSALGGDGETQYF.

The genes are TRBV7-3 and TRBJ2-1; no clear D. This CDR3 has 14 residues. Germline CDR1 and CDR2: SGHTA and FQGTGA. V lost 5 bases to trimming and J lost 8 bases, with 16 bases between them. The chain's CDR3 is CASSTMGGWDEQFF. DNA for the CDR3: TGTGCCAGCAGCACAATGGGTGGGTGGGATGAGCAGTTCTTC. The variable domain in full, with the rest retrieved from reference TRBV7-3 and TRBJ2-1, is GAGVSQTPSNKVTEKGKYVELRCDPISGHTALYWYRQSLGQGPEFLIYFQGTGAADDSGLPNDRFFAVRPEGSVSTLKIQRTERGDSAVYLCASSTMGGWDEQFFGPGTRLTVL.

J is TRBJ1-1 and V is TRBV4-2, with D maybe TRBD1 (6 bases). CDR3 length: 13 amino acids. Trimming removed 6 bases at V and 0 bases at J, with 8 bases between. CDR1 is LGHNA, CDR2 YNFKEQ, per germline. The DNA of the CDR3 is TGTGCCAGCAGGGGGGGCCTGAACACTGAAGCTTTCTTT. Translated: CASRGGLNTEAFF.

The chain recombines TRBV19 with TRBJ2-2; 12 bases are shared with TRBD2. CDR1 LNHDA and CDR2 SQIVND come from the germline V gene (reference sequence). The junction had 9 bases not matched to a gene; V was cut back by 5 bases and J by 8 bases. The CDR3 runs 16 residues. The CDR3 DNA reads as TGTGCCAGTAGTCCTCGACTAGCGGGAGAGGGGGGGGAGCTGTTTTTT. Its translation is CASSPRLAGEGGELFF.

V gene TRBV6-5 combines with J gene TRBJ1-2, with a weak D call TRBD1 (6 bases). Germline V lookup: CDR1 MNHEY, CDR2 SVGAGI. This CDR3 region has 12 residues. V lost 5 bases and J lost 8, with 12 bases in between. CDR3 bases: TGTGCCAGCAGTGGCCGCGGGGGCGGCTACACCTTC. Its translation is CASSGRGGGYTF.